This TCR beta chain was retrieved from a study of OX40 agonist ivuxolimab in advanced cancers. Background on the whole study: The costimulatory receptor OX40 (CD134) was targeted by ivuxolimab, a fully human IgG2 agonistic monoclonal antibody. Intravenous ivuxolimab was administered to patients every 2 weeks at six dose levels: 0.01, 0.1, 0.3, 1.5, 3 and 10 mg/kg. Of the approximately 54 patients in dose escalation, 19 had hepatocellular carcinoma, some 15 had melanoma, 9 had renal cell carcinoma and 9 had head and neck cancer. In the dose-escalation cohort, 70% to 85% of patients were male, and the mean age was around 60 years, with a range of roughly 23 to 85. Patients were allowed to have had prior anti-PD-1, anti-PD-L1 or anti-CTLA-4 therapy, and less than 45% of the dose-escalation patients had previously received checkpoint inhibitors. Partial responses were achieved by three dose-escalation patients, of whom one had hepatocellular carcinoma and two had cutaneous melanoma. Peripheral TCRbeta sequencing aimed to test whether ivuxolimab altered TCR sequence diversity and caused clonal T-cell expansion. The paper reports the monotherapy dose-escalation portion (N of about 50 patients) of the phase I ivuxolimab trial.

The trial excluded patients who had a history of autoimmune disease or who were on systemic immunosuppression. Peripheral blood for TCR sequencing was drawn from every dose cohort at baseline, at cycle 4 day 1 and at cycle 7 day 1. Samples came from an open-label, multicenter, first-in-human phase I dose-escalation trial of ivuxolimab. The trial enrolled adults with locally advanced or metastatic head and neck squamous cell, hepatocellular, melanoma or renal cell carcinoma. Before TCR sequencing, CD4+ T cells and CD8+ T cells from peripheral blood were sorted into separate populations. Relative to germline, V is missing 0 bases and J is missing 3 bases, with 13 bases of the junction outside any gene match. The CDR3 holds 19 amino acids from the cysteine to the phenylalanine. Of the read, only the CDR3 DNA is kept; its 57 bases are in frame from base 1. CDR1 and CDR2, per the germline V gene, are SGDLS and YYNGEE.

On this clone itself: Its antigen has not been determined. Base quality data are lacking; no much larger clone is found one base away.

For sequencing of the TCRbeta CDR3 region, genomic DNA was extracted from the sorted cells. The immunoSEQ Assay was used to sequence the TCRbeta CDR3 regions. TCRdb took this table from immuneACCESS and kept in-frame rearrangements with V and J called. Such tables lack part of the clones; where checked against another copy, unresolved V genes explain under half of the gap, and the rest is unexplained. This sample is represented by 70,000 to 100,000 clones; under 90% of them were singletons. 1% to 1.3% of the sample lies in the top ten. Beyond this particular receptor, the publication reports: The antigen specificity of the peripheral T cells that underwent clonal expansion was not determined. Low levels of normalized T-cell clonal expansion were also seen in some nonresponding patients. In partial responders in the 0.1-3.0 mg/kg groups, normalized peripheral clonal expansion was found to be among the lowest, especially among CD8+ T cells. After ivuxolimab, more expanded clones were found on average in CD8+ T cells than in CD4+ T cells. Clonal expansion of both CD4+ and CD8+ blood T cells was observed from baseline to week 6 at doses 0.1 to 3.0 mg/kg.

This clonotype originated in an adult with an advanced solid tumor such as melanoma, head and neck, liver or kidney cancer. The sequence joins TRBV9 to TRBJ1-3, and TRBD1 matches 9 of the central bases. The sequencing here drew on CD4+ or CD8+ T cells sorted from blood, taken in a trial of the OX40 agonist ivuxolimab. The nucleotides read TGTGCCAGCAGCGTAGCTCCCACAGGGGGCGCCGGGAGTGGAAACACCATATATTTT. This codes for CASSVAPTGGAGSGNTIYF.